These 10 T cell receptor beta chains share one sample of origin, sequenced in a study of cytomegalovirus exposure and HLA in healthy donors. Amplification used 60 Vbeta primers and 13 Jbeta primers. Repertoires were generated with immunoSEQ multiplex PCR, while TCRdb's copy carries only in-frame clones and drops some. The sample holds about 130,000 clones, more than 65% seen once. Specimen: PBMCs. Source of these receptors: a woman between 40 and 55 years old in good health and CMV-seropositive.

This clone has a single count. This rearrangement joins TRBV6-5 to TRBJ2-7; 7 nucleotides agree with TRBD1. The CDR3 spans 15 residues. With 7 bases clipped from V and 3 bases from J, the junction kept 12 bases outside the gene matches. The germline V gene encodes CDR1 MNHEY and CDR2 SVGAGI. The CDR3 sequence: CASTPRTGGFYEQYF. The CDR3 DNA reads as TGTGCCAGCACCCCCAGGACAGGAGGTTTCTACGAGCAGTACTTC.

This clone was seen more than once but under ten times. This chain connects TRBV4-2 to TRBJ2-3; the D gene is possibly TRBD2 (7 bases). The ends were cut back, 5 bases at V and 1 base at J, with 19 bases in the middle. The V gene's germline CDR1 is LGHNA and CDR2 YNFKEQ. The CDR3 is made up of 17 amino acids. CDR3 nucleotide sequence: TGTGCCAGCAGCGGAGGGGGAGGGGCGGGACGCACAGATACGCAGTATTTT. It encodes CASSGGGGAGRTDTQYF.

V gene TRBV4-1 combines with J gene TRBJ2-5; 13 bases are a match to TRBD2. This CDR3 spans 16 amino acids. Per the germline V gene, CDR1 is MGHRA and CDR2 is YSYEKL. Germline trimming cut 5 bases from V and 0 bases from J; bases unmatched to any gene: 3. CDR3 DNA sequence: TGCGCCAGCAGCGATACTAGCGGGAGGGACCAAGAGACCCAGTACTTC. Its protein is CASSDTSGRDQETQYF.

This rearrangement joins TRBV4-1 to TRBJ2-7, with D maybe TRBD2 (6 bases). Trimming took off 3 bases at V and 1 base at J, with 13 bases between the two ends. In germline, CDR1 is MGHRA, CDR2 YSYEKL. The CDR3 length is 15 residues. CDR3 DNA sequence: TGCGCCAGCAGCCATCAAGCGGGTGGGTCCTACGAGCAGTACTTC. It encodes CASSHQAGGSYEQYF.

This CDR3 reads CASSGTGVNEQFF. The CDR3 region has the DNA TGTGCCAGCAGTGGGACGGGAGTCAATGAGCAGTTCTTC. V gene TRBV27 combines with J gene TRBJ2-1; a weak D match, TRBD2 (6 bases). The CDR3 sequence is 13 residues long. CDR1 and CDR2 (germline): MNHEY, SMNVEV (reference sequence). V lost 5 bases to trimming and J lost 6 bases, with 11 bases between them.

The gene calls are TRBV7-7 and TRBJ2-6; D gene ambiguous. The ends were cut back, 5 bases at V and 1 base at J, with 9 bases in the middle. This CDR3 comprises 15 residues. Germline lookup yields CDR1 SSHAT and CDR2 FNYEAQ (reference sequence). The CDR3 DNA sequence: TGTGCCAGCAGCCGACACGTTTCTGGGGCCAACGTCCTGACTTTC. It specifies CASSRHVSGANVLTF.

The chain employs TRBV5-6 and TRBJ1-1, with 11 positions matching TRBD1. This CDR3 region has 15 residues. The germline V gene has CDR1 SGHDT and CDR2 YYEEEE. V lost 1 base and J lost 4; bases outside the gene matches: 3. The CDR3 sequence is CASSLLGQGGTEAFF. CDR3 coding DNA: TGTGCCAGCAGCTTGTTGGGACAGGGGGGCACTGAAGCTTTCTTT.

V gene TRBV6-6 combines with J gene TRBJ2-7; TRBD2 might be the D (6 bases). Trimming took off 7 bases at V and 4 bases at J, with 14 bases between the two ends. Germline V CDR1 and CDR2: MNHNY, SVGAGI (reference sequence). The CDR3 is made up of 13 amino acids. The CDR3 loop reads CASNRDLQYEQYF. CDR3 sequence (DNA): TGTGCCAGCAACCGGGACTTACAATACGAGCAGTACTTC.

This chain uses TRBV5-1 with TRBJ2-1; 9 bases align to TRBD2. Germline lookup yields CDR1 SGHRS and CDR2 YFSETQ. This CDR3 has 15 amino acids. The V segment lost 4 bases and the J segment 7 bases; nucleotides outside the gene matches: 9. CDR3: CASSPELAGQNEQFF. As DNA, the CDR3 is TGCGCCAGCAGCCCAGAACTAGCGGGTCAAAATGAGCAGTTCTTC.

The CDR3 DNA reads TGTGCCAGCAGGCGACTAGCGGGAGGGCCTCATACGCAGTATTTT. It codes for CASRRLAGGPHTQYF. V is TRBV11-2 and J is TRBJ2-3, with 14 bases aligning to TRBD2. Germline assignment: CDR1 SGHAT and CDR2 FQNNGV. CDR3 size: 15 residues. Trimming at V came to 6 bases and at J to 7 bases, leaving 6 bases not matched to a gene.